This T cell receptor (beta chain) was recorded in a study of beta chain features in type 1 diabetes. Each sorted population was over 95% pure. Deletions cut 6 bases from V and 3 bases from J, with 9 bases between. The CDR3 length is 13 residues. Germline CDR1 and CDR2: SGHTA and FQGTGA. Whole-study findings and limits: Any PCR bias toward short templates would affect both groups alike. Across all four CD4+ subsets, people with type 1 diabetes showed modestly shorter TCRB CDR3s.

About this clone: Its antigen remains unidentified.

What was sequenced were expressed TCRB transcripts, since all of the isolated RNA had been reverse transcribed. Profiled with immunoSEQ multiplex PCR; TCRdb holds only in-frame clones, not every one. The repertoire holds tens of thousands of clones, with roughly half as singletons. The J gene is TRBJ2-1, the V gene TRBV7-3; D may be TRBD1 (5 bases). Sequencing was performed on Tregs from blood. This TCR was recovered from a woman aged 40 to 55 with type 1 diabetes. Here the CDR3 reads CASSYDSYNEQFF. The DNA for the CDR3 is TGTGCCAGCAGTTACGACAGCTACAATGAGCAGTTCTTC.